Listed here are 22 T cell receptor beta chains from one sample, sequenced in a study of T cell responses to AZD1222 COVID-19 vaccine. The data were produced by immunoSEQ multiplex PCR, yet TCRdb's version contains in-frame clones alone and is incomplete. The table lists more than 150,000 clones, around 94% of them singletons, with about 10% in the top ten. Sequences were derived from peripheral blood, sampled on day 0 of AZD1222 vaccination. Receptors were obtained from an adult in good health.

The V gene is TRBV25-1, the J gene TRBJ2-6; D uncertain. Trimming stripped 6 bases from V and 1 base from J, with 4 bases between. Germline assignment: CDR1 MGHDK and CDR2 SYGVNS. The CDR3 is made up of 13 amino acids. CDR3 region: CASRESGANVLTF. CDR3 nucleotides: TGTGCCAGCAGGGAGTCTGGGGCCAACGTCCTGACTTTC.

The chain couples TRBV5-1 to TRBJ2-2; D gene unclear. The V end lost 0 bases, the J end lost 10 bases, and 10 bases lay between the germline ends. The germline V gene encodes CDR1 SGHRS and CDR2 YFSETQ. The CDR3 has 13 residues. DNA of the CDR3: TGCGCCAGCAGCTTGGCCTTGGGTGTGGAGCTGTTTTTT. It translates to CASSLALGVELFF.

The chain combines TRBV5-4 with TRBJ2-7; TRBD1 matches at 7 bases. The CDR3 is 12 residues long. V was pared by 6 bases and J by 4 bases, with 4 bases of the junction left unmatched. CDR1 is SGHNT and CDR2 is YYREEE in the germline V gene (reference sequence). The CDR3 DNA sequence: TGTGCCAGCAAGCGGACAGGTTACGAGCAGTACTTC. Its protein is CASKRTGYEQYF.

The chain couples TRBV7-2 to TRBJ1-2; D is unclear. Trimming took off 5 bases at V and 7 bases at J, with 17 bases between the two ends. Germline CDR1 SGHTA, CDR2 FQGNSA. The length of the CDR3 is 14 residues. The CDR3 spells CASSPHPRSPGYTF. As DNA, the CDR3 is TGTGCCAGCAGCCCCCACCCCAGGTCTCCTGGCTACACCTTC.

V is TRBV13 and J is TRBJ1-2, with D uncertain. V was shortened by 2 bases and J by 8 bases, with 15 bases between the two germline ends. CDR1 is PRHDT and CDR2 is FYEKMQ in the germline V gene (reference sequence). The CDR3 has 14 amino acids. The CDR3 sequence: CASSLSLGANGYTF. In nucleotides, the CDR3 is TGTGCCAGCAGCTTAAGCTTGGGAGCCAACGGCTACACCTTC.

V and J are TRBV6-4 and TRBJ1-1; the D is unclear. Deletions cut 0 bases from V and 1 base from J, with 6 bases between. The germline gives CDR1 MRHNA, CDR2 SNTAGT. The CDR3 runs to 14 residues. CDR3 nucleotides: TGTGCCAGCAGTGACTCGTCCGAGAACACTGAAGCTTTCTTT. Translating it yields CASSDSSENTEAFF.

The V call is TRBV27, the J call TRBJ1-2; the match to TRBD1 covers 8 bases. CDR1 and CDR2 from the germline V gene are MNHEY and SMNVEV (reference sequence). The CDR3 spans 13 residues. With 5 bases clipped from V and 13 bases from J, the junction kept 12 bases outside the gene matches. CDR3 sequence (DNA): TGTGCCAGCAGTCTGATGACAGGGGAAGGGGCCACCTTC. This codes for CASSLMTGEGATF.

The chain couples TRBV6-2 or TRBV6-3 to TRBJ1-2; unclear D gene. From germline, CDR1 is MNHEY and CDR2 SVGEGT. The CDR3 length is 12 residues. Trimming took off 2 bases at V and 6 bases at J, with 7 bases between the two ends. This CDR3 reads CASSYRQDGYTF. The DNA of the CDR3 is TGTGCCAGCAGTTACCGGCAAGATGGCTACACCTTC.

The genes are TRBV6-2 or TRBV6-3 and TRBJ1-2; TRBD1 agrees at 9 bases. The CDR3 is made up of 14 amino acids. Germline V gene sequence: CDR1 MNHEY, CDR2 SVGEGT. V lost 4 bases, J lost 2 bases, and 2 bases stayed unmatched. The CDR3, as DNA: TGTGCCAGCAGTTTCGGACAGGGGAACTATGGCTACACCTTC. Translating it yields CASSFGQGNYGYTF.

As DNA, the CDR3 is TGTGCCAGCAGCTCCCGACAGGAAGCTTTCTTT. This gives the protein CASSSRQEAFF. V is TRBV7-9 and J is TRBJ1-1; the D gene is possibly TRBD1 (5 bases). The V gene lost 4 bases and the J gene lost 8 bases, with 8 bases spanning the gap. Germline V CDR1 and CDR2: SEHNR, FQNEAQ (reference sequence). The CDR3 is 11 residues long.

This chain joins TRBV2 and TRBJ1-2; maybe TRBD1 (5 bases). Germline V gives CDR1 SNHLY, CDR2 FYNNEI. The length of the CDR3 is 11 residues. The V end lost 8 bases, the J end lost 3 bases, and 7 bases lay between the germline ends. Written as DNA, the CDR3 is TGTGCCAGCCAGGGCTACTATGGCTACACCTTC. Translation gives CASQGYYGYTF.

The rearrangement links TRBV7-2 to TRBJ1-2, with a possible D match to TRBD1 (6 bases). Trimming took 3 bases from V and 2 from J, leaving 10 bases between them. CDR3 length: 14 amino acids. Germline V gene data show CDR1 as SGHTA and CDR2 as FQGNSA. The CDR3 spells CASSFGGSNYGYTF. DNA of the CDR3: TGTGCCAGCAGCTTCGGGGGCAGCAACTATGGCTACACCTTC.

This chain uses TRBV4-1 with TRBJ2-1; D gene unclear. V was shortened by 4 bases and J by 8 bases, with 21 bases between the two germline ends. Germline CDR1 and CDR2: MGHRA and YSYEKL. The CDR3 has 16 amino acids. CDR3 loop: CASSRSGLDARDEQFF. CDR3 DNA: TGCGCCAGCAGCCGATCGGGTCTCGACGCAAGGGATGAGCAGTTCTTC.

This rearrangement joins TRBV18 to TRBJ1-2; weak D call: TRBD1 (5 bases). The CDR3 runs to 13 residues. With 3 bases removed from V and 10 bases from J, the gap between germline ends came to 15 bases. CDR1 and CDR2 from the germline V gene are KGHSH and LQKENI. The CDR3 DNA is TGTGCCAGCTCACCTTCGGGGGGGAGTGTCTACACCTTC. Protein sequence: CASSPSGGSVYTF.

V is TRBV4-1 and J is TRBJ2-3, with D hard to call. The CDR3 totals 14 residues. V was clipped by 2 bases and J by 5 bases, with 11 bases between them. CDR1 is MGHRA, CDR2 YSYEKL, per germline. The CDR3 bases are TGCGCCAGCAGCCAAAGAACGCTCGGAGATACGCAGTATTTT. Amino acid sequence: CASSQRTLGDTQYF.

The chain joins TRBV19 to TRBJ1-1; no reliable D call. The V end was cut by 4 bases, the J end by 1 base, with 7 bases between. Germline CDR1 is LNHDA and CDR2 is SQIVND (reference sequence). CDR3 length: 13 residues. CDR3 loop: CASSKGQNTEAFF. In DNA form, the CDR3 reads TGTGCCAGTAGTAAGGGCCAGAACACTGAAGCTTTCTTT.

This rearrangement joins TRBV6-2 or TRBV6-3 to TRBJ2-1, with D perhaps TRBD2 (5 bases). The CDR3 covers 14 residues. Germline loops: CDR1 MNHEY, CDR2 SVGEGT. V was cut by 5 bases and J by 6 bases, with 14 bases left in between. CDR3 coding DNA: TGTGCCAGCAGTCATGGACCCGGGGTCAATGAGCAGTTCTTC. Translating it yields CASSHGPGVNEQFF.

The chain combines TRBV7-9 with TRBJ1-1, with D perhaps matching TRBD1 (6 bases). Trimming removed 6 bases from V and 0 bases from J, with 17 bases in between. CDR1 and CDR2 (germline): SEHNR, FQNEAQ (reference sequence). This CDR3 has 16 amino acids. Written as DNA, the CDR3 is TGTGCCAGCAGGGACCGGGACACCGATATGAACACTGAAGCTTTCTTT. It specifies CASRDRDTDMNTEAFF.

The chain has TRBV18 and TRBJ2-7; D might be TRBD2 (5 bases). Germline V lookup: CDR1 KGHSH, CDR2 LQKENI. The V and J ends lost 3 bases and 6 bases respectively, with 12 bases between them. This CDR3 spans 13 amino acids. The CDR3 loop reads CASSPYERREQYV. As DNA, the CDR3 is TGTGCCAGCTCACCCTATGAGCGGCGCGAGCAGTACGTC.

The V call is TRBV5-5, the J call TRBJ1-4; perhaps TRBD1 as D (6 bases). The V end was cut by 4 bases, the J end by 8 bases, with 15 bases between. Germline V CDR1 and CDR2: SGHKS, YYEKEE (reference sequence). The CDR3 is 14 residues long. CDR3 sequence reads: CASSLVTGGEKLFF. For the CDR3, the DNA is TGTGCCAGCAGCCTCGTGACAGGTGGAGAAAAACTGTTTTTT.

The chain couples TRBV14 to TRBJ2-1; 9 nucleotides line up with TRBD2. The CDR3 runs 16 residues. Germline V gene data show CDR1 as SGHDN and CDR2 as FVKESK. Trimming took 3 bases from V and 7 from J; bases not matched to a gene: 10. In DNA form, the CDR3 reads TGTGCCAGCAGCCAGAAGGCCGCGACTAGCGGTAATGAGCAGTTCTTC. It yields the protein CASSQKAATSGNEQFF.

This chain joins TRBV3-1 (or the pseudogene TRBV3-2) and TRBJ2-2; no definite D call. Per germline, CDR1 LGHDT and CDR2 YNNKEL (reference sequence). Trimming left V 0 bases short and J 6 bases short, with 2 bases between. The CDR3 has 12 residues. This chain's CDR3 is CASSQDAGELFF. For the CDR3, the DNA is TGTGCCAGCAGCCAAGACGCCGGGGAGCTGTTTTTT.